One sample yielded the 18 T cell receptor beta chains listed below, sequenced in a study of T cells in Graves' hyperthyroidism and ophthalmopathy. Amplification targeted TCR beta CDR3 regions from RNA transcripts. TCR CDR3 regions were first amplified by RT-PCR with HTBI primers. In TCRdb, the multiplex PCR reads were re-called with MiXCR into one record per CDR3 protein. Of some 440,000 distinct CDR3 sequences in the sample, 15% to 19% are singletons; the top ten hold roughly 8%. The sequencing sample was made of blood. Receptor source: a woman aged 18-30 years with Graves' hyperthyroidism.

As to this clonotype: This may be a read error: a much more frequent sequence differs by one nucleotide. V and J are TRBV7-8 and TRBJ2-5, with D possibly matching TRBD1 (6 bases). Germline values: CDR1 SGHVS, CDR2 FQNEAQ. The CDR3 covers 13 residues. The CDR3 coding sequence is TGTGCCAGCAGCTTCCACAGGGACGAGACCCGGTACTTC. Its translation is CASSFHRDETRYF.

This clonotype was detected many times. This chain connects TRBV27 to TRBJ2-2; tentative D call: TRBD2 (6 bases). Germline assignment: CDR1 MNHEY and CDR2 SMNVEV (reference sequence). V lost 7 bases and J lost 6, with 12 bases in between. CDR3 length: 13 amino acids. The CDR3 is CASTSGDAGELFF. The CDR3 nucleotides read TGTGCCAGCACGTCGGGGGACGCCGGGGAGCTGTTTTTT.

This clonotype was seen more than once but under ten times. A much bigger clone sits one base away, suggesting this may be a read error. The chain uses TRBV12-3 or TRBV12-4 and TRBJ2-1, with 8 bases lining up with TRBD2. V shed 6 bases, J shed 9 bases, and the junction held 4 bases outside the gene matches. The CDR3 sequence is 12 residues long. CDR3 sequence reads: CASSPGGGEQFF. The CDR3 nucleotides are TGTGCCAGCAGCCCGGGGGGGGGTGAGCAGTTCTTC.

This clonotype has at least ten counts. V usage is TRBV5-8 and J usage is TRBJ1-4; weak D call: TRBD1 (6 bases). The CDR3 contains 13 residues. The germline V and J ends were trimmed by 1 base and 6 bases, with 7 bases remaining between them. CDR1 and CDR2 from the germline V gene are SGHTS and YDEGEE. CDR3 coding DNA: TGTGCCAGCAGCTTGCCAGGGGATGAAAAACTGTTTTTT. Translating gives CASSLPGDEKLFF.

The genes are TRBV10-2 and TRBJ1-6, with a weak D call TRBD1 (5 bases). The ends were cut back, 6 bases at V and 7 bases at J, with 10 bases in the middle. Germline CDR1 and CDR2: WSHSY and SAAADI. This CDR3 has 13 amino acids. As DNA, the CDR3 is TGCGCCAGCAGCGAACCAGGGAATTCACCCCTCCACTTT. It codes for CASSEPGNSPLHF.

This clonotype was observed many times. The gene calls are TRBV14 and TRBJ2-1; D gene ambiguous. This CDR3 region has 15 residues. Germline CDR1 and CDR2: SGHDN and FVKESK. V dropped 5 bases and J dropped 8 bases, with 19 bases sitting between them. In nucleotides, the CDR3 is TGTGCCAGCAGCACTCGGCCCCTCACGGCGGATGAGCAGTTCTTC. It encodes CASSTRPLTADEQFF.

The gene calls are TRBV6-1 and TRBJ2-6, with D perhaps TRBD2 (6 bases). CDR1 is MNHNS, CDR2 SASEGT, per germline. There are 16 residues in the CDR3. Trimming removed 1 base from V and 4 bases from J, with 11 bases in between. CDR3 in DNA: TGTGCCAGCAGTGAAGAGGAGGGCGCAGGGGCCAACGTCCTGACTTTC. Protein: CASSEEEGAGANVLTF.

Worth noting for this clonotype: A much larger clone differs by one base, so this may be a read error. The V call is TRBV12-3 or TRBV12-4, the J call TRBJ2-1; TRBD1 might be the D (6 bases). The CDR3 totals 12 residues. The V end lost 7 bases, the J end lost 13 bases, and 17 bases lay between the germline ends. CDR3 in amino acids: CASTLTGRVQFF. The CDR3 bases are TGTGCCAGCACCCTGACAGGTCGAGTACAGTTCTTC.

This clonotype appeared many times. The gene calls are TRBV18 and TRBJ2-4; D may correspond to TRBD1 or TRBD2 (5 bases each). The CDR3 runs 16 residues. Germline V CDR1 and CDR2: KGHSH, LQKENI. Deletions cut 3 bases from V and 1 base from J, with 13 bases between. CDR3 protein: CASSPGTQAAKNIQYF. The CDR3 DNA reads TGTGCCAGCTCACCCGGGACCCAGGCGGCCAAAAACATTCAGTACTTC.

This clonotype was picked up many times. The J gene is TRBJ2-5, the V gene TRBV4-2, with D perhaps matching TRBD2 (7 bases). Trimming pared 4 bases from V and 5 bases from J, leaving 14 bases between. This CDR3 spans 14 amino acids. CDR1 is LGHNA and CDR2 is YNFKEQ in the germline V gene. The CDR3 loop is CASSRGGGPETQYF. The DNA of the CDR3 is TGTGCCAGCAGCCGAGGGGGGGGGCCGGAGACCCAGTACTTC.

This chain uses TRBV27 with TRBJ2-5; tentative D call: TRBD2 (5 bases). The length of the CDR3 is 13 residues. Germline CDR1 MNHEY, CDR2 SMNVEV (reference sequence). V lost 3 bases and J lost 7, with 12 bases in between. CDR3 sequence reads: CASSFSSGRTQYF. DNA of the CDR3: TGTGCCAGCAGTTTTTCGAGCGGAAGGACCCAGTACTTC.

At least ten counts were recorded for this clonotype. This chain uses TRBV20-1 with TRBJ2-1; D may be TRBD1 or TRBD2 (5 bases each). Germline CDR1 is DFQATT and CDR2 is SNEGSKA (reference sequence). The CDR3 loop spans 12 amino acids. V shed 7 bases and J shed 12 bases, with 19 bases lying between them. CDR3 bases: TGCAGTGGGGTTGGGGACGGGATGGGGCAGTTCTTC. Amino acids: CSGVGDGMGQFF.

Of note for this clonotype: An end of the junction differs from the germline gene, which may be a read error. The CDR3 nucleotides are TGTGTCAGTAGTCGGGGCAATCAGCCCCAGCATTTT. Translating gives CVSSRGNQPQHF. V gene TRBV19 combines with J gene TRBJ1-5, with D unclear. The CDR3 contains 12 residues. Germline V lookup: CDR1 LNHDA, CDR2 SQIVND (reference sequence).

This clonotype was counted only a few times. This chain connects TRBV9 to TRBJ1-4; 10 positions match TRBD1. Germline values: CDR1 SGDLS, CDR2 YYNGEE. J lost 5 bases, V lost 4 bases, and 8 bases had no gene match. CDR3 length equals 16 residues. CDR3 in amino acids: CASSSRQGAWNEKLFF. Here the CDR3 DNA reads TGTGCCAGCAGCAGCCGACAGGGGGCTTGGAATGAAAAACTGTTTTTT. Combining the CDR3 with reference TRBV9 and TRBJ1-4 gives the whole variable domain DSGVTQTPKHLITATGQRVTLRCSPRSGDLSVYWYQQSLDQGLQFLIQYYNGEERAKGNILERFSAQQFPDLHSELNLSSLELGDSALYFCASSSRQGAWNEKLFFGSGTQLSVL.

The genes are TRBV9 and TRBJ2-3; D unclear. There are 14 residues in the CDR3. V was pared by 4 bases and J by 4 bases, with 13 bases between. Germline values: CDR1 SGDLS, CDR2 YYNGEE. CDR3 protein: CASSPAPGADTQYF. CDR3 sequence (DNA): TGTGCCAGCAGCCCCGCCCCGGGCGCAGATACGCAGTATTTT.

In its sample, this clonotype was seen many times. The chain couples TRBV11-3 to TRBJ2-5; TRBD2 aligns across 14 bases. J lost 5 bases, V lost 5 bases, and 7 bases had no gene match. The CDR3 totals 16 residues. Germline V CDR1 and CDR2: SGHNT, YENEEA. In DNA form, the CDR3 reads TGTGCCAGCAGCGGGGGACTAGCGGGAGATTTCGAGACCCAGTACTTC. This codes for CASSGGLAGDFETQYF. The whole variable domain, filled in from reference TRBV11-3 and TRBJ2-5, reads EAGVVQSPRYKIIEKKQPVAFWCNPISGHNTLYWYLQNLGQGPELLIRYENEEAVDDSQLPKDRFSAERLKGVDSTLKIQPAELGDSAVYLCASSGGLAGDFETQYFGPGTRLLVL.

Ten or more counts support this clonotype. The J gene is TRBJ1-1, the V gene TRBV10-3; 8 nucleotides line up with TRBD1. CDR1 is ENHRY, CDR2 SYGVKD, per germline. V was pared by 3 bases and J by 3 bases, with 3 bases of the junction left unmatched. CDR3 length equals 14 residues. CDR3: CAISDLQGDTEAFF. CDR3 coding DNA: TGTGCCATCAGTGACTTACAGGGGGACACTGAAGCTTTCTTT.

Notes on this clonotype: It is likely a read error, because the conserved phenylalanine at the end of the CDR3 is missing. J is TRBJ2-7 and V is TRBV18; 8 bases map to TRBD1. CDR1 and CDR2 (germline): KGHSH, LQKENI. The junction had 11 bases not matched to a gene; V was cut back by 5 bases and J by 5 bases. The CDR3 consists of 15 residues. The CDR3 DNA sequence: TGTGCCAGCTCAACTTACACAGGGGGGACGGACGAGCAGTACCTC. Its translation is CASSTYTGGTDEQYL.